Given below is one TCR beta chain in context. Its matching antigen is unknown. The data belong to a study of post-analysis software for immune sequencing data. Unique molecular identifiers tagged the TCR beta cDNA libraries. TCRdb itself ran the PCR reads through MiXCR, one entry per CDR3 protein. The repertoire holds 450,000 to 650,000 distinct CDR3 sequences, roughly 46% seen once, with approximately 1.7% in the top ten. From germline, CDR1 is ENHRY and CDR2 SYGVKD. V lost 3 bases, J lost 5 bases, and 10 bases lay in between. CDR3 length equals 13 residues. Study findings and constraints: The normalized Chao1 diversity of multiple sclerosis patients was significantly lower than that of controls. Patients carried five TRBV segments more frequently than controls did, and TRBV5-6, TRBV5-1 and TRBV20-1 were among them.

V is TRBV10-3 and J is TRBJ2-5, with no clear D. This clonotype was sampled from a girl aged 10 to 17 with multiple sclerosis. The sequenced material came from blood. The DNA of the CDR3 is TGTGCCATCAGTGACAAGGGTCTGGAGACCCAGTACTTC. Its translation is CAISDKGLETQYF.